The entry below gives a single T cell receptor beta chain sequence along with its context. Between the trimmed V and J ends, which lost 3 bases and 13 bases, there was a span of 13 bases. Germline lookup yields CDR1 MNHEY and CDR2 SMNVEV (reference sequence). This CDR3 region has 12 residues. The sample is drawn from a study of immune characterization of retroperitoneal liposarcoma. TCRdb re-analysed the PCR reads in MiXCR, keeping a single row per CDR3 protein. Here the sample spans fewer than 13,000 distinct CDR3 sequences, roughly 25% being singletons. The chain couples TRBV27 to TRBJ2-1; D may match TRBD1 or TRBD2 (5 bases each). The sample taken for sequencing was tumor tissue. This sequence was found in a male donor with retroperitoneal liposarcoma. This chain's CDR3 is CASSLRGETQFF. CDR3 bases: TGTGCCAGCAGTTTGAGAGGGGAGACCCAGTTCTTC.